This T cell receptor (beta chain) was profiled in a study of blood T cell repertoires in COVID-19. Study as a whole: Spain, Italy and the United States supplied samples that represented acute and convalescent COVID-19. T cells, B-cell-depleted T cells, or PBMCs supplied cDNA or gDNA.

In germline, CDR1 is KGHDR, CDR2 SFDVKD. This CDR3 comprises 13 residues. V was shortened by 9 bases and J by 3 bases, with 13 bases between the two germline ends. Study processing details: Reference gene primer amplification gave nucleated cell count estimates. Produced via immunoSEQ multiplex PCR; TCRdb's table is partial and in-frame only. V and J calls and clone size are those listed in that table; D and trimming were worked out from the DNA. The table has 120,000 or so clones, 70% to 80% seen once. The sequencing input was peripheral blood. The chain carries TRBV24-1 and TRBJ1-1; the D gene is possibly TRBD1 (5 bases). The TCR comes from a man aged 35 to 55 with active or convalescent COVID-19. The CDR3 loop is CATRLGEDTEAFF. The CDR3 DNA follows: TGTGCCACCCGACTAGGGGAGGACACTGAAGCTTTCTTT.